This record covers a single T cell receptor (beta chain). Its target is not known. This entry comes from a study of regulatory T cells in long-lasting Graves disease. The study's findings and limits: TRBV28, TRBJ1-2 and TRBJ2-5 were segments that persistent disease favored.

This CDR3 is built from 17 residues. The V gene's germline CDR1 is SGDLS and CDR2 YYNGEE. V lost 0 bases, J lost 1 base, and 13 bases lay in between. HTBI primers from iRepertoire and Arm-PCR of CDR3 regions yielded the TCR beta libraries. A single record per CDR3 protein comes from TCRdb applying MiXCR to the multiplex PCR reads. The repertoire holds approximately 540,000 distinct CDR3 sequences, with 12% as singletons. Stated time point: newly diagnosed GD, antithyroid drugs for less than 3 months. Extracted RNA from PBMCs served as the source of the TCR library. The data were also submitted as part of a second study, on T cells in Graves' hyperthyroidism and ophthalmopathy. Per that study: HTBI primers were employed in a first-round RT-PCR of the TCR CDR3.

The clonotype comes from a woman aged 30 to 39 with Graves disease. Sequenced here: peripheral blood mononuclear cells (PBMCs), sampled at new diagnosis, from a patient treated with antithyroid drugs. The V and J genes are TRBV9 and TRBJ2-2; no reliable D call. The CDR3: CASSVDNGWWNTGELFF. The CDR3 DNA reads TGTGCCAGCAGCGTAGACAACGGGTGGTGGAACACCGGGGAGCTGTTTTTT. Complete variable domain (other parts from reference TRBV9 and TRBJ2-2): DSGVTQTPKHLITATGQRVTLRCSPRSGDLSVYWYQQSLDQGLQFLIQYYNGEERAKGNILERFSAQQFPDLHSELNLSSLELGDSALYFCASSVDNGWWNTGELFFGEGSRLTVL.